The entry that follows covers one T cell receptor (beta chain) sequence. Its antigen is undetermined. Every sample had a minimum of 6 million PBMCs isolated. Sample-barcoded 5' priming and a J-beta primer mix drove a second PCR of roughly 7 to 11 cycles. TCRdb re-called the 5' RACE reads through MiXCR, storing one row per CDR3 protein. The sample carries 450,000 to 700,000 distinct CDR3 sequences, 25% to 30% recorded once. This specimen comes from a study of blood T cells in healthy people across ages. The study, taken as a whole, reports: It was found that TCR beta diversity correlated strongly with the percentage of naive T cells. Aged donors had fewer naive CD4+ cells and lower diversity than long-lived donors.

The germline CDR1 and CDR2 sequences are DFQATT and SNEGSKA (reference sequence). The CDR3 covers 13 residues. V was trimmed by 1 base and J by 8 bases, leaving 11 bases between them. The sequenced sample consisted of blood. This TCR derives from a woman in her sixties or seventies in good health. The V call is TRBV20-1, the J call TRBJ1-4; tentatively, D is TRBD1 (6 bases). The CDR3 reads CSARGQVGEKLFF. The CDR3 nucleotides are TGCAGTGCTAGAGGACAGGTAGGGGAAAAACTGTTTTTT.